Detailed here is one T cell receptor beta chain. No antigen is known for it. Assay: immunoSEQ multiplex PCR; the TCRdb copy retains only in-frame clones and omits some. Of 57,000 or so clones in the sample, around 94% were seen once. V was shortened by 2 bases and J by 4 bases, with 11 bases between the two germline ends. The CDR3 is made up of 14 amino acids. Germline CDR1 reads MGHDK; CDR2 reads SYGVNS. The data are from a study of cytomegalovirus exposure and HLA in healthy donors. Points from the study as a whole: Some TCR beta chains (over 150 of them) were listed as cytomegalovirus-associated.

Donors came from a validation cohort of over a hundred subjects, distinct from the first 666-subject cohort. The chain recombines TRBV25-1 with TRBJ1-1, with D possibly being TRBD1 (5 bases). Sequencing was done on a sample of PBMCs. The sequence derives from a man aged 18 to 30 in good health and CMV-seronegative. CDR3 region: CASSEDSSSTEAFF. CDR3 nucleotides: TGTGCCAGCAGTGAAGACAGCTCCTCCACTGAAGCTTTCTTT.